The 17 T cell receptor beta chains below all came from one sample that was sequenced in a study of early T cells in non-severe SARS-CoV-2 infection. MiXCR, applied by TCRdb to the 5' RACE reads, yields one record per CDR3 protein. This sample has around 55,000 distinct CDR3 sequences, with under 8.5% found just once. The sequencing here drew on whole blood, taken at baseline. Receptor source: an adult who was a healthcare worker with PCR-confirmed SARS-CoV-2 infection or an uninfected control (not recorded which).

At least ten counts were recorded for this clonotype. The chain employs TRBV6-5 and TRBJ2-7; unclear D gene. Trimming left V 0 bases short and J 3 bases short, with 6 bases between. The germline V gene encodes CDR1 MNHEY and CDR2 SVGAGI. The CDR3 length is 13 residues. The CDR3 region has the DNA TGTGCCAGCAGTTACTCGGTCCTCTACGAGCAGTACTTC. It is translated as CASSYSVLYEQYF.

At least ten counts were recorded for this clonotype. V usage is TRBV20-1 and J usage is TRBJ2-3; 10 nucleotides line up with TRBD2. The J segment lost 1 base and the V segment lost 1 base, leaving 2 bases of the junction unmatched. Germline CDR1 is DFQATT and CDR2 is SNEGSKA (reference sequence). CDR3 length equals 15 residues. CDR3 nucleotides: TGCAGTGCTAGAGTGCTAGCGGGGGGCACAGATACGCAGTATTTT. Translating gives CSARVLAGGTDTQYF.

This clonotype has only a few counts. The V and J genes are TRBV19 and TRBJ2-1; weak D call: TRBD1 (5 bases). The CDR3 has 12 amino acids. In germline, CDR1 is LNHDA, CDR2 SQIVND (reference sequence). V shed 3 bases and J shed 9 bases, with 9 bases lying between them. CDR3 protein: CASSIFGAEQFF. DNA of the CDR3: TGTGCCAGTAGTATTTTTGGGGCTGAGCAGTTCTTC.

This clonotype was seen a handful of times. The chain couples TRBV7-9 to TRBJ1-2; no definite D call. The length of the CDR3 is 14 residues. Germline V CDR1 and CDR2: SEHNR, FQNEAQ (reference sequence). Trimming removed 5 bases at V and 4 bases at J, with 14 bases between. The CDR3 DNA reads TGTGCCAGCAGCCCGTTCGGGTTTATCTATGGCTACACCTTC. Translating it yields CASSPFGFIYGYTF.

The sample holds many counts of this clonotype. The J gene is TRBJ2-1, the V gene TRBV19, with 10 bases matching TRBD2. This CDR3 comprises 16 residues. Germline V CDR1 and CDR2: LNHDA, SQIVND (reference sequence). The trim removed 3 bases at V and 5 bases at J, leaving 7 bases unmatched. The CDR3 is CASSIFLAGANNEQFF. Here the CDR3 DNA reads TGTGCCAGTAGTATCTTCCTAGCGGGGGCCAACAATGAGCAGTTCTTC.

This clonotype was seen many times. The V gene is TRBV30, the J gene TRBJ2-5; tentatively, D is TRBD1 (5 bases). The V end lost 0 bases, the J end lost 6 bases, and 26 bases lay between the germline ends. The CDR3 extends over 18 amino acids. From germline, CDR1 is GTSNPN and CDR2 SVGIG (reference sequence). Here the CDR3 DNA reads TGTGCCTGGAGTGTACAGGCCCCCACAAGGGCAATAATTAAGACCCAGTACTTC. Translated, it gives CAWSVQAPTRAIIKTQYF.

This clonotype was counted many times. The chain has TRBV5-5 and TRBJ2-5; D is unresolved. Germline V gene data show CDR1 as SGHKS and CDR2 as YYEKEE (reference sequence). The V end lost 0 bases, the J end lost 2 bases, and 11 bases lay between the germline ends. This CDR3 is built from 15 residues. CDR3 sequence: CASSLVPRLQETQYF. The CDR3 bases are TGTGCCAGCAGCTTGGTACCGCGGCTTCAAGAGACCCAGTACTTC.

The chain carries TRBV13 and TRBJ2-3; D gene ambiguous. Looked up from germline, CDR1 is PRHDT and CDR2 is FYEKMQ (reference sequence). V was shortened by 2 bases and J by 6 bases, with 12 bases between the two germline ends. CDR3 length equals 14 residues. The CDR3 sequence: CASSLNGPLDTQYF. CDR3 nucleotide sequence: TGTGCCAGCAGCTTAAATGGCCCCCTGGATACGCAGTATTTT.

This clonotype was counted at least ten times. The CDR3 nucleotides read TGCAGCGTTGCGACAATCAGCACAGATACGCAGTATTTT. Amino acid sequence: CSVATISTDTQYF. The V call is TRBV29-1, the J call TRBJ2-3; D is uncertain. This CDR3 is built from 13 residues. V lost 4 bases and J lost 0, with 8 bases in between. CDR1 SQVTM and CDR2 ANQGSEA come from the germline V gene.

This sequence joins TRBV7-2 and TRBJ2-5; no definite D call. V lost 2 bases to trimming and J lost 4 bases, with 11 bases between them. Germline V gives CDR1 SGHTA, CDR2 FQGNSA. This CDR3 is built from 14 residues. CDR3 bases: TGTGCCAGCAGCTTACGGCGGACCTTAGAGACCCAGTACTTC. Its translation: CASSLRRTLETQYF.

This clonotype was observed once. Since the CDR3 does not end with the conserved phenylalanine or tryptophan, this likely comes from a read error. J is TRBJ1-2 and V is TRBV5-6; D not resolved. V was shortened by 4 bases and J by 6 bases, with 25 bases between the two germline ends. Germline V gene lookup returns CDR1 SGHDT and CDR2 YYEEEE. This CDR3 region has 17 residues. The CDR3 reads CASSPKIRKFFGDGYTI. CDR3 bases: TGTGCCAGCAGCCCGAAGATAAGAAAGTTCTTTGGGGATGGCTACACCATC.

In this sample, this clonotype turned up a few times. CDR3 DNA sequence: TGTGCCAGCAGCTCAACTCGCGGGGGGGCCGATAGCTCCTACAATGAGCAGTTCTTC. Its protein is CASSSTRGGADSSYNEQFF. The chain employs TRBV7-9 and TRBJ2-1; 9 bases match TRBD2. V trimming: 4 bases; J trimming: 0 bases; junction bases outside the gene matches: 13. This CDR3 contains 19 residues. Germline V gene lookup returns CDR1 SEHNR and CDR2 FQNEAQ (reference sequence).

V gene TRBV6-2 or TRBV6-3 combines with J gene TRBJ2-3; TRBD2 aligns across 7 bases. V lost 6 bases and J lost 3; bases outside the gene matches: 12. The CDR3 runs to 16 residues. Germline assignment: CDR1 MNHEY and CDR2 SVGEGT. The DNA for the CDR3 is TGTGCCAGCAGCCCCCGGGATGGACTAGGAACAGATACGCAGTATTTT. It is translated as CASSPRDGLGTDTQYF.

The CDR3 DNA is TGCGCCAGCAGCTTGGAATTTGGGGACAGCCAAGAGACCCAGTACTTC. It is translated as CASSLEFGDSQETQYF. This chain connects TRBV5-1 to TRBJ2-5; TRBD1 aligns across 7 bases. The CDR3 loop spans 16 amino acids. Germline V gene data show CDR1 as SGHRS and CDR2 as YFSETQ. V trimming: 0 bases; J trimming: 1 base; junction bases outside the gene matches: 6. The full variable domain, completed using reference TRBV5-1 and TRBJ2-5, is KAGVTQTPRYLIKTRGQQVTLSCSPISGHRSVSWYQQTPGQGLQFLFEYFSETQRNKGNFPGRFSGRQFSNSRSEMNVSTLELGDSALYLCASSLEFGDSQETQYFGPGTRLLVL.

V and J are TRBV6-1 and TRBJ1-2; D is undetermined. Germline V gene data show CDR1 as MNHNS and CDR2 as SASEGT. V lost 2 bases and J 8 bases, leaving 12 bases between the germline ends. There are 13 residues in the CDR3. The CDR3 protein is CASSEINNKGYTF. For the CDR3, the DNA is TGTGCCAGCAGTGAAATAAACAACAAGGGCTACACCTTC.

This clonotype was detected ten times or more. This sequence joins TRBV5-4 and TRBJ1-5; D possibly corresponds to TRBD1 (5 bases). Germline V gene sequence: CDR1 SGHNT, CDR2 YYREEE (reference sequence). The CDR3 consists of 16 residues. Trimming cost V 6 bases and J 0 bases, with 16 bases left between them. CDR3 nucleotide sequence: TGTGCCAGCAACAATTACAGGAACTATAGCAATCAGCCCCAGCATTTT. It codes for CASNNYRNYSNQPQHF.

This clonotype has ten or more counts. This rearrangement joins TRBV6-2 or TRBV6-3 to TRBJ2-5, with unresolved D. The CDR3 is 11 amino acids. Germline CDR1 MNHEY, CDR2 SVGEGT. Trimming shortened V by 5 bases and J by 4 bases, and 5 bases separated the two germline ends. For the CDR3, the DNA is TGTGCCAGCAGTGTGGGAGAGACCCAGTACTTC. Translation: CASSVGETQYF.